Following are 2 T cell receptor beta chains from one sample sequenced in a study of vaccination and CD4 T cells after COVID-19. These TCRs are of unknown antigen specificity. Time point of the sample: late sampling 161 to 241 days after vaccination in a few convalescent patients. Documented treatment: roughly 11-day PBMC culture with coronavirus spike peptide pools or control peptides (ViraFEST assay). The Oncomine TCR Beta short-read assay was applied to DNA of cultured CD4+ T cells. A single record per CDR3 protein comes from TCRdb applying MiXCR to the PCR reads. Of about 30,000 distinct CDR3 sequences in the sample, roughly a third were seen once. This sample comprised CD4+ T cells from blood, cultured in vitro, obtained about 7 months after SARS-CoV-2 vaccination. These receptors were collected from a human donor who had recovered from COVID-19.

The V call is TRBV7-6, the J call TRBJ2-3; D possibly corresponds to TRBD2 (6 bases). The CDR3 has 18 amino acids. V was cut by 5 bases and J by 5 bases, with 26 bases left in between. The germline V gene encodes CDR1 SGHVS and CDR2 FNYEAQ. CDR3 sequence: CASSPKGLGEAHVDTQYF. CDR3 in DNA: TGTGCCAGCAGCCCTAAGGGGTTGGGGGAGGCCCATGTAGATACGCAGTATTTT.

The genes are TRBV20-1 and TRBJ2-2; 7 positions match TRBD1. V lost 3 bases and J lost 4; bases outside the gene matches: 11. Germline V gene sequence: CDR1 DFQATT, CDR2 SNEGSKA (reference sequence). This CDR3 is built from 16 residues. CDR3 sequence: CSASDARQGGTGELFF. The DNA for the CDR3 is TGCAGTGCTAGTGACGCCAGACAGGGCGGCACCGGGGAGCTGTTTTTT.